The 26 T cell receptor beta chains below all came from one sample that was sequenced in a study of OX40 agonist ivuxolimab in advanced cancers. The repertoire was sequenced with immunoSEQ multiplex PCR; TCRdb's copy has only in-frame clones and lacks some. The table lists roughly 35,000 clones, roughly 82% of them singletons. The sample in question was CD4+ or CD8+ T cells sorted from blood, obtained in a trial of the OX40 agonist ivuxolimab. The source of these receptors is an adult with an advanced solid tumor such as melanoma, head and neck, liver or kidney cancer.

The gene calls are TRBV21-1 and TRBJ2-7; the table gives TRBD1 as D, unverified against the DNA. TRBV21-1 is designated a pseudogene. The CDR3 runs 15 residues. The CDR3 reads CASSNRDRGSYEQYF. In nucleotides, the CDR3 is TGTGCCAGCAGCAACCGGGACAGGGGCTCCTACGAGCAGTACTTC.

This clone was seen a single time. The chain carries TRBV27 and TRBJ1-6; no firm D call. The CDR3 contains 14 residues. Germline-derived CDR1 and CDR2 are MNHEY and SMNVEV (reference sequence). Trimming left V 5 bases short and J 2 bases short, with 7 bases between. The CDR3 nucleotides read TGTGCCAGCAGTATTCGGGCCTATAATTCACCCCTCCACTTT. Protein product: CASSIRAYNSPLHF.

Remarks on this clone: Other DNA sequences in this specimen translate into the identical CDR3. J is TRBJ2-1 and V is TRBV19, with 12 bases matching TRBD2. The CDR3 sequence is 16 residues long. V shed 2 bases, J shed 6 bases, and the junction held 5 bases outside the gene matches. The V gene's germline CDR1 is LNHDA and CDR2 SQIVND (reference sequence). CDR3 sequence reads: CASSISVLAGGNEQFF. In DNA, the CDR3 is TGTGCCAGTAGTATAAGTGTACTAGCGGGAGGCAATGAGCAGTTCTTC.

The CDR3 bases are TGTGCCAGCAGTGATAGGACACAGGGGGTTGAAGCTTTCTTT. It encodes CASSDRTQGVEAFF. The rearrangement uses TRBV25-1 and TRBJ1-1, with 8 positions matching TRBD1. The trim removed 3 bases at V and 7 bases at J, leaving 7 bases unmatched. Germline assignment: CDR1 MGHDK and CDR2 SYGVNS. CDR3 length equals 14 residues.

This chain connects TRBV5-4 to TRBJ2-1, with TRBD2 identical over 10 bases. The CDR3 sequence is 15 residues long. Trimming cost V 0 bases and J 3 bases; bases outside gene matches: 0. The germline CDR1 and CDR2 sequences are SGHNT and YYREEE (reference sequence). CDR3 DNA sequence: TGTGCCAGCAGCTTGGCTAGCGGGAGCTACAATGAGCAGTTCTTC. Its protein product is CASSLASGSYNEQFF. The whole variable domain, filled in from reference TRBV5-4 and TRBJ2-1, reads ETGVTQSPTHLIKTRGQQVTLRCSSQSGHNTVSWYQQALGQGPQFIFQYYREEENGRGNFPPRFSGLQFPNYSSELNVNALELDDSALYLCASSLASGSYNEQFFGPGTRLTVL.

V is TRBV29-1 and J is TRBJ2-1, with 9 bases that match TRBD2. Germline V gives CDR1 SQVTM, CDR2 ANQGSEA. Trimming at V came to 1 base and at J to 9 bases, leaving 10 bases not matched to a gene. The CDR3 has 15 amino acids. CDR3 amino acids: CSVEGMAGGVGEQFF. The CDR3 region has the DNA TGCAGCGTTGAAGGCATGGCGGGAGGGGTTGGTGAGCAGTTCTTC.

The rearrangement joins TRBV5-6 to TRBJ1-1, with D unclear. CDR1 SGHDT and CDR2 YYEEEE come from the germline V gene. Trimming took off 0 bases at V and 8 bases at J, with 8 bases between the two ends. This CDR3 is built from 12 residues. The CDR3 region has the DNA TGTGCCAGCAGCTTGGTCGGCTTCGAAGCTTTCTTT. Its translation: CASSLVGFEAFF.

CDR3 amino acids: CASGLVNGITF. The CDR3, as DNA: TGTGCTAGTGGTTTGGTAAACGGGATCACCTTC. The chain links TRBV12-5 to TRBJ1-2; D gene uncertain. Trimming took off 0 bases at V and 13 bases at J, with 9 bases between the two ends. CDR1 is LGHNT, CDR2 FRNRAP, per germline. The CDR3 spans 11 residues. The full variable domain, in which reference TRBV12-5 and TRBJ1-2 provide the parts outside the CDR3, is DARVTQTPRHKVTEMGQEVTMRCQPILGHNTVFWYRQTMMQGLELLAYFRNRAPLDDSGMPKDRFSAEMPDATLATLKIQPSEPRDSAVYFCASGLVNGITFGSGTRLTVV.

The V call is TRBV2, the J call TRBJ1-1; D unresolved. The CDR3 contains 11 residues. V was pared by 6 bases and J by 4 bases, with 6 bases between. Germline V CDR1 and CDR2: SNHLY, FYNNEI. CDR3 residues: CASSRVTEAFF. CDR3 coding DNA: TGTGCCAGCAGCCGTGTCACTGAAGCTTTCTTT.

The J gene is TRBJ2-6, the V gene TRBV7-9; perhaps TRBD2 as D (5 bases). V lost 1 base to trimming and J lost 0 bases, with 16 bases between them. The CDR3 is 19 residues long. Germline V gives CDR1 SEHNR, CDR2 FQNEAQ (reference sequence). CDR3 DNA sequence: TGTGCCAGCAGCTTAGTCGACTGGGAGAAAAGCTCTGGGGCCAACGTCCTGACTTTC. This encodes CASSLVDWEKSSGANVLTF.

The chain employs TRBV15 and TRBJ2-1; 9 bases agree with TRBD2. In germline, CDR1 is LNHNV, CDR2 YYDKDF (reference sequence). The V segment lost 3 bases and the J segment 9 bases; nucleotides outside the gene matches: 6. CDR3 size: 14 residues. The CDR3 region is CATSRGREGGEQFF. The CDR3 nucleotides read TGTGCCACCAGCAGGGGGCGGGAGGGGGGTGAGCAGTTCTTC.

This clone came up a few times. The chain employs TRBV7-9 and TRBJ2-7; D tentatively fits TRBD1 or TRBD2 (5 bases each). The CDR3 has 14 residues. CDR1 and CDR2 from the germline V gene are SEHNR and FQNEAQ (reference sequence). With 0 bases removed from V and 2 bases from J, the gap between germline ends came to 8 bases. CDR3 nucleotide sequence: TGTGCCAGCAGCTTAGCTGGGACCGCCTACGAGCAGTACTTC. This translates into CASSLAGTAYEQYF.

CDR3 amino acids: CASSTDRLATEAFF. The CDR3 bases are TGTGCCAGCAGCACTGACAGGTTGGCCACTGAAGCTTTCTTT. The chain links TRBV7-3 to TRBJ1-1, with a tentative D call TRBD1 (6 bases). CDR1 is SGHTA and CDR2 is FQGTGA in the germline V gene. V shed 5 bases and J shed 4 bases, with 14 bases lying between them. The CDR3 spans 14 residues.

The chain uses TRBV6-6 and TRBJ2-1; D is uncertain. Trimming cost V 5 bases and J 7 bases, with 9 bases left between them. CDR1 and CDR2 (germline): MNHNY, SVGAGI (reference sequence). The length of the CDR3 is 12 residues. For the CDR3, the DNA is TGTGCCAGCAGTGGCTTAGGTAATGAGCAGTTCTTC. As protein: CASSGLGNEQFF.

The V call is TRBV4-1, the J call TRBJ1-2; TRBD1 is a possible D gene (5 bases). Per the germline V gene, CDR1 is MGHRA and CDR2 is YSYEKL. V gave up 2 bases and J gave up 8 bases, with 15 bases separating them. The CDR3 consists of 14 residues. The CDR3 DNA is TGCGCCAGCAGCCAACCGGGAGGGGTTTCCGGCTACACCTTC. This gives the protein CASSQPGGVSGYTF.

This chain joins TRBV4-1 and TRBJ2-7; D uncertain. V lost 0 bases to trimming and J lost 6 bases, with 15 bases between them. Germline-derived CDR1 and CDR2 are MGHRA and YSYEKL. The CDR3 is 15 amino acids. The CDR3 DNA sequence: TGCGCCAGCAGCCAAGATACGCCAGGTTGGGGCGAGCAGTACTTC. Its protein product is CASSQDTPGWGEQYF.

The V and J genes are TRBV7-6 and TRBJ2-1; 10 bases fit TRBD1. CDR1 is SGHVS, CDR2 FNYEAQ, per germline. The CDR3 has 16 amino acids. V gave up 5 bases and J gave up 6 bases; unmatched junction bases: 10. The CDR3 DNA follows: TGTGCCAGCAGCCCCCCCGGGACAGGGGCTACCAATGAGCAGTTCTTC. Its protein product is CASSPPGTGATNEQFF. The full variable domain, rest sourced from reference TRBV7-6 and TRBJ2-1, is GAGVSQSPRYKVTKRGQDVALRCDPISGHVSLYWYRQALGQGPEFLTYFNYEAQQDKSGLPNDRFSAERPEGSISTLTIQRTEQRDSAMYRCASSPPGTGATNEQFFGPGTRLTVL.

This chain joins TRBV6-1 and TRBJ2-7; D is possibly TRBD2 (6 bases). CDR3 size: 14 residues. Trimming stripped 0 bases from V and 8 bases from J, with 14 bases between. The V gene's germline CDR1 is MNHNS and CDR2 SASEGT. The DNA of the CDR3 is TGTGCCAGCAGTGAAGCATGGGGGGAAAGGAAGCAGTACTTC. It specifies CASSEAWGERKQYF.

This chain uses TRBV7-3 with TRBJ2-2, with no clear D. Deletions cut 5 bases from V and 1 base from J, with 8 bases between. The CDR3 has 14 residues. Germline V CDR1 and CDR2: SGHTA, FQGTGA. This CDR3 reads CASSQTRNTGELFF. In DNA, the CDR3 is TGTGCCAGCAGCCAGACTCGGAACACCGGGGAGCTGTTTTTT.

This clone was detected only once. The V gene is TRBV11-1, the J gene TRBJ2-1; the match to TRBD2 covers 8 bases. Per the germline V gene, CDR1 is SGHAT and CDR2 is FQDESV (reference sequence). This CDR3 region has 16 residues. Germline trimming cut 4 bases from V and 4 bases from J; bases unmatched to any gene: 9. The CDR3 nucleotides are TGTGCCAGCAGCTCCAAGGTTAGCGGGGTTTACAATGAGCAGTTCTTC. It encodes CASSSKVSGVYNEQFF.

The chain combines TRBV7-3 with TRBJ1-2; D not resolved. V was pared by 1 base and J by 4 bases, with 7 bases between. There are 13 residues in the CDR3. Germline values: CDR1 SGHTA, CDR2 FQGTGA. This CDR3 is CASSLNSVYGYTF. CDR3 nucleotide sequence: TGTGCCAGCAGCTTAAATAGCGTCTATGGCTACACCTTC.

The chain uses TRBV18 and TRBJ1-5; D gene unclear. Trimming stripped 3 bases from V and 7 bases from J, with 13 bases between. CDR3 size: 14 residues. Germline V gene lookup returns CDR1 KGHSH and CDR2 LQKENI. For the CDR3, the DNA is TGTGCCAGCTCACCCGGCAGAGGAGACCAGCCCCAGCATTTT. Translation gives CASSPGRGDQPQHF.

V gene TRBV19 combines with J gene TRBJ2-5; 12 bases are a match to TRBD2. Germline V CDR1 and CDR2: LNHDA, SQIVND (reference sequence). Losses at the gene ends were 1 base for V and 5 bases for J; bases not matched to a gene: 5. This CDR3 is 16 amino acids long. The CDR3 bases are TGTGCCAGTAGTATAGCTAGCGGGGGGGCCGGGGAGACCCAGTACTTC. Amino acid sequence: CASSIASGGAGETQYF.

The chain's CDR3 is CASSPVSYEQYF. CDR3 coding DNA: TGTGCCAGCAGCCCGGTTTCCTACGAGCAGTACTTC. This sequence joins TRBV6-6 and TRBJ2-7; D is unclear. The CDR3 has 12 residues. Germline lookup yields CDR1 MNHNY and CDR2 SVGAGI (reference sequence). The V end was cut by 6 bases, the J end by 1 base, with 7 bases between.

The V call is TRBV19, the J call TRBJ2-7; TRBD2 matches at 8 bases. J gave up 3 bases and V 5 bases, and 9 bases lay outside the gene matches. This CDR3 comprises 15 residues. Germline V gene lookup returns CDR1 LNHDA and CDR2 SQIVND (reference sequence). This chain's CDR3 is CASSATGGDSYEQYF. The CDR3 nucleotides are TGTGCCAGTAGTGCCACGGGAGGGGATAGCTACGAGCAGTACTTC. Full variable domain (outside the CDR3, taken from reference TRBV19 and TRBJ2-7): DGGITQSPKYLFRKEGQNVTLSCEQNLNHDAMYWYRQDPGQGLRLIYYSQIVNDFQKGDIAEGYSVSREKKESFPLTVTSAQKNPTAFYLCASSATGGDSYEQYFGPGTRLTVT.

The chain couples TRBV18 to TRBJ2-1; TRBD1 is a possible D gene (6 bases). This CDR3 is built from 13 residues. Germline CDR1 KGHSH, CDR2 LQKENI. Trimming took 3 bases from V and 5 from J, leaving 8 bases between them. The CDR3 is CASSPAGDNEQFF. The CDR3 DNA reads as TGTGCCAGCTCACCTGCAGGGGACAATGAGCAGTTCTTC.